The 19 T cell receptor beta chains below come from one sample, sequenced in a study of neurological immune-mediated disorders. MiXCR was run by TCRdb on the 5' RACE reads, yielding one entry per CDR3 protein. This table has roughly 60,000 distinct CDR3 sequences, 10% to 12% appearing once. Material: PBMCs. The receptors here all came from a man in his sixties in good health.

This clonotype occurred many times. In DNA, the CDR3 is TGTGCCAGCAGTAGAACCCTCAATTCGAAAGAAAAACTGTTTTTT. Protein: CASSRTLNSKEKLFF. The chain recombines TRBV27 with TRBJ1-4; the D is unclear. The germline V gene has CDR1 MNHEY and CDR2 SMNVEV (reference sequence). Trimming shortened V by 5 bases and J by 8 bases, and 18 bases separated the two germline ends. CDR3 length equals 15 residues. Supplemented by reference TRBV27 and TRBJ1-4, the full variable domain reads EAQVTQNPRYLITVTGKKLTVTCSQNMNHEYMSWYRQDPGLGLRQIYYSMNVEVTDKGDVPEGYKVSRKEKRNFPLILESPSPNQTSLYFCASSRTLNSKEKLFFGSGTQLSVL.

By frequency in the sample, this clonotype is medium-sized. CDR3 in amino acids: CASSLGLAGGNTGELFF. For the CDR3, the DNA is TGTGCCAGCAGCTTGGGACTAGCGGGGGGGAACACCGGGGAGCTGTTTTTT. This chain uses TRBV5-5 with TRBJ2-2; 13 bases fit TRBD2. The junction had 0 bases not matched to a gene; V was cut back by 0 bases and J by 1 base. The germline V gene has CDR1 SGHKS and CDR2 YYEKEE (reference sequence). The length of the CDR3 is 17 residues.

V usage is TRBV27 and J usage is TRBJ2-5; the match to TRBD2 covers 9 bases. Germline V CDR1 and CDR2: MNHEY, SMNVEV (reference sequence). V was clipped by 8 bases and J by 8 bases; unmatched bases: 12. The CDR3 runs 14 residues. This CDR3 reads CASLSGGNKRTQYF. DNA of the CDR3: TGTGCCAGCCTCAGCGGGGGGAACAAGAGAACCCAGTACTTC.

This clonotype has at least ten counts. V gene TRBV24-1 combines with J gene TRBJ2-2; D remains ambiguous. V was clipped by 5 bases and J by 4 bases, with 10 bases between them. Germline CDR1 KGHDR, CDR2 SFDVKD. There are 14 residues in the CDR3. CDR3 in amino acids: CATSGKTFTGELFF. The DNA for the CDR3 is TGTGCCACCAGTGGGAAGACCTTCACCGGGGAGCTGTTTTTT.

The sample holds many counts of this clonotype. The CDR3 protein is CASSSTGTALITQYF. The CDR3 DNA reads as TGTGCCAGCAGCTCCACCGGGACCGCTCTTATAACGCAGTATTTT. This chain uses TRBV7-2 with TRBJ2-3, with D possibly called TRBD1 or TRBD2 (5 bases each). V lost 4 bases and J lost 9, with 20 bases in between. The germline gives CDR1 SGHTA, CDR2 FQGNSA. The length of the CDR3 is 15 residues.

In its sample, this clonotype was seen many times. The chain has TRBV6-5 and TRBJ1-1; TRBD1 matches 9 bases. Trimming took 5 bases from V and 5 from J; bases not matched to a gene: 6. CDR1 is MNHEY and CDR2 is SVGAGI in the germline V gene. The CDR3 spans 14 residues. CDR3 residues: CASSQGQGRTEAFF. The CDR3 bases are TGTGCCAGCAGTCAGGGACAGGGAAGGACTGAAGCTTTCTTT.

In its sample, this clonotype was seen many times. The V gene is TRBV29-1, the J gene TRBJ2-5; D remains unclear. Deletions cut 6 bases from V and 4 bases from J, with 18 bases between. The CDR3 length is 14 residues. Germline CDR1 reads SQVTM; CDR2 reads ANQGSEA. The CDR3 sequence is CSVETASYRETQYF. The CDR3 DNA reads as TGCAGCGTCGAAACAGCGTCCTATAGAGAGACCCAGTACTTC. Full variable domain (rest looked up from reference TRBV29-1 and TRBJ2-5): SAVISQKPSRDICQRGTSLTIQCQVDSQVTMMFWYRQQPGQSLTLIATANQGSEATYESGFVIDKFPISRPNLTFSTLTVSNMSPEDSSIYLCSVETASYRETQYFGPGTRLLVL.

This clonotype has at least ten counts. The chain is built from TRBV20-1 and TRBJ2-5; 12 nucleotides match TRBD2. The length of the CDR3 is 15 residues. The junction had 10 bases not matched to a gene; V was cut back by 6 bases and J by 5 bases. CDR1 is DFQATT, CDR2 SNEGSKA, per germline (reference sequence). The CDR3 DNA reads TGCAGTGCCCCCCCTAGCGGGGGGGCCTGGGAGACCCAGTACTTC. Protein sequence: CSAPPSGGAWETQYF.

The chain carries TRBV5-1 and TRBJ2-3; no reliable D call. Germline loops: CDR1 SGHRS, CDR2 YFSETQ. This CDR3 contains 13 residues. V dropped 0 bases and J dropped 4 bases, with 6 bases sitting between them. The CDR3 loop reads CASSLESPDTQYF. CDR3 DNA sequence: TGCGCCAGCAGCTTGGAGTCCCCAGATACGCAGTATTTT.

This clonotype was counted many times. V and J are TRBV9 and TRBJ2-3; the match to TRBD2 covers 13 bases. V shed 2 bases, J shed 6 bases, and the junction held 3 bases outside the gene matches. Germline V lookup: CDR1 SGDLS, CDR2 YYNGEE. The length of the CDR3 is 15 residues. For the CDR3, the DNA is TGTGCCAGCAGCGTGGGACTAGCGGGGAAGGATACGCAGTATTTT. The encoded protein is CASSVGLAGKDTQYF.

This clonotype showed up many times. This chain connects TRBV6-6 to TRBJ1-1; D is possibly TRBD1 (6 bases). Germline CDR1 MNHNY, CDR2 SVGAGI (reference sequence). The CDR3 consists of 13 residues. The V end lost 10 bases, the J end lost 4 bases, and 16 bases lay between the germline ends. CDR3: CANQRGVATEAFF. The CDR3 DNA is TGTGCCAACCAGAGGGGGGTAGCCACTGAAGCTTTCTTT.

This clonotype was seen ten or more times. The J gene is TRBJ2-7, the V gene TRBV18; D remains unclear. This CDR3 contains 12 residues. The V end was cut by 3 bases, the J end by 4 bases, with 7 bases between. Germline V gene data show CDR1 as KGHSH and CDR2 as LQKENI. DNA of the CDR3: TGTGCCAGCTCACCCCAGAGTTACGAGCAGTACTTC. It translates to CASSPQSYEQYF.

The sample holds many counts of this clonotype. The V call is TRBV7-8, the J call TRBJ2-2; a possible D gene is TRBD2 (6 bases). V gave up 0 bases and J gave up 5 bases, with 19 bases separating them. The CDR3 has 18 amino acids. Per germline, CDR1 SGHVS and CDR2 FQNEAQ. The CDR3 reads CASSLALVGGGLTGELFF. DNA for the CDR3: TGTGCCAGCAGCTTAGCGCTTGTTGGGGGAGGATTAACCGGGGAGCTGTTTTTT.

This clonotype was detected many times. The chain employs TRBV12-3 or TRBV12-4 and TRBJ1-5; the match to TRBD1 covers 8 bases. V was pared by 7 bases and J by 3 bases, with 8 bases of the junction left unmatched. CDR3 length equals 15 residues. Here the CDR3 reads CASKSGTGDNQPQHF. The CDR3, as DNA: TGTGCCAGCAAATCCGGGACAGGAGACAATCAGCCCCAGCATTTT.

This clonotype was detected ten times or more. This rearrangement joins TRBV5-1 to TRBJ2-2; D is undetermined. The CDR3 has 15 residues. V was shortened by 2 bases and J by 0 bases, with 8 bases between the two germline ends. In germline, CDR1 is SGHRS, CDR2 YFSETQ. For the CDR3, the DNA is TGCGCCAGCAGCTTTACGCTCGCGAACACCGGGGAGCTGTTTTTT. Its translation: CASSFTLANTGELFF.

This clonotype showed up just a few times. The V gene is TRBV28, the J gene TRBJ2-1; D possibly corresponds to TRBD1 (5 bases). Germline V gene lookup returns CDR1 MDHEN and CDR2 SYDVKM. CDR3 length: 14 amino acids. V dropped 8 bases and J dropped 12 bases, with 23 bases sitting between them. Here the CDR3 reads CASSTFGQGTGQFF. The CDR3 nucleotides read TGTGCCAGCTCAACCTTCGGGCAGGGAACGGGGCAGTTCTTC.

This clonotype was counted many times. CDR3 bases: TGTGCCAGCCGGCGGGCGGGAGAAAAACTGTTTTTT. The encoded protein is CASRRAGEKLFF. The chain has TRBV5-5 and TRBJ1-4; the D is unclear. The CDR3 has 12 amino acids. Germline values: CDR1 SGHKS, CDR2 YYEKEE (reference sequence). V was cut by 7 bases and J by 8 bases, with 12 bases left in between.

This clonotype came up many times. The chain has TRBV6-6 and TRBJ1-6; D is undetermined. The CDR3 has 15 residues. Trimming pared 5 bases from V and 8 bases from J, leaving 16 bases between. Per the germline V gene, CDR1 is MNHNY and CDR2 is SVGAGI (reference sequence). In DNA, the CDR3 is TGTGCCAGCAGTGCAGAACCGGACGGCTATTCACCCCTCCACTTT. Encoded protein: CASSAEPDGYSPLHF.

This clonotype occurred many times. DNA of the CDR3: TGTGCCAGAAACATGGAGCGAAGCTCCTACGAGCAGTACTTC. Translation: CARNMERSSYEQYF. This chain joins TRBV27 and TRBJ2-7; D is unclear. Germline lookup yields CDR1 MNHEY and CDR2 SMNVEV (reference sequence). V was cut by 9 bases and J by 0 bases, with 15 bases left in between. The CDR3 consists of 14 residues.